Listed here are 23 T cell receptor beta chains from one sample, sequenced in a study of T-cell memory formation after mild COVID-19. TCRdb fed the 5' RACE reads into MiXCR, producing one record per CDR3 protein. The data hold a few hundred thousand distinct CDR3 sequences, with roughly 20% observed a single time. What was sequenced was PBMCs or a T cell subset sorted from them (not recorded which). The receptors shown here come from a man younger than 35 who had mild COVID-19 (a few samples of this study predate the infection). Cell type and time point are not known.

The V gene is TRBV20-1, the J gene TRBJ1-1, with D tentatively TRBD1 (5 bases). CDR3 length: 12 amino acids. Trimming removed 3 bases from V and 6 bases from J, with 11 bases in between. Looked up from germline, CDR1 is DFQATT and CDR2 is SNEGSKA (reference sequence). CDR3 region: CSASPGTPEAFF. In DNA, the CDR3 is TGCAGTGCTAGCCCCGGGACTCCTGAAGCTTTCTTT.

The chain uses TRBV20-1 and TRBJ1-2; D gene unclear. Germline V gene lookup returns CDR1 DFQATT and CDR2 SNEGSKA (reference sequence). The CDR3 spans 13 residues. V lost 5 bases and J lost 1, with 11 bases in between. The CDR3 reads CSAWRHSNYGYTF. As DNA, the CDR3 is TGCAGTGCTTGGCGGCACAGTAACTATGGCTACACCTTC.

This rearrangement joins TRBV19 to TRBJ2-1; 12 nucleotides line up with TRBD1. V lost 7 bases and J lost 5; bases outside the gene matches: 3. The V gene's germline CDR1 is LNHDA and CDR2 SQIVND (reference sequence). The CDR3 runs to 14 residues. In nucleotides, the CDR3 is TGTGCCAGTACCGGGACAGGGGGCCACAATGAGCAGTTCTTC. This codes for CASTGTGGHNEQFF.

In this sample, this clonotype turned up a few times. CDR3 loop: CASTNRGADEQYF. CDR3 coding DNA: TGCGCCAGCACCAACCGCGGGGCTGACGAGCAGTACTTC. J is TRBJ2-7 and V is TRBV5-1; perhaps TRBD2 as D (6 bases). Germline CDR1 and CDR2: SGHRS and YFSETQ. Trimming removed 6 bases from V and 5 bases from J, with 15 bases in between. This CDR3 is 13 amino acids long.

The genes are TRBV5-4 and TRBJ2-5; a possible D gene is TRBD2 (5 bases). Germline V CDR1 and CDR2: SGHNT, YYREEE (reference sequence). Deletions cut 2 bases from V and 5 bases from J, with 13 bases between. The CDR3 is made up of 14 amino acids. CDR3 residues: CASSFSGNWETQYF. CDR3 coding DNA: TGTGCCAGCAGCTTCTCGGGGAACTGGGAGACCCAGTACTTC.

The chain employs TRBV20-1 and TRBJ2-2; a possible D gene is TRBD2 (7 bases). This CDR3 has 15 amino acids. The germline V gene encodes CDR1 DFQATT and CDR2 SNEGSKA (reference sequence). Trimming cost V 4 bases and J 6 bases, with 18 bases left between them. For the CDR3, the DNA is TGCAGTGCTAAGCCCGGGGGGCCCGGAGCCGGGGAGCTGTTTTTT. Translating it yields CSAKPGGPGAGELFF.

The rearrangement uses TRBV5-5 and TRBJ1-4; D is unresolved. The CDR3 extends over 12 amino acids. Germline values: CDR1 SGHKS, CDR2 YYEKEE (reference sequence). With 4 bases removed from V and 8 bases from J, the gap between germline ends came to 9 bases. DNA of the CDR3: TGTGCCAGCAGCACCCCCGGGGAAAAACTGTTTTTT. Translation gives CASSTPGEKLFF. Full variable domain (remainder filled in from reference TRBV5-5 and TRBJ1-4): DAGVTQSPTHLIKTRGQQVTLRCSPISGHKSVSWYQQVLGQGPQFIFQYYEKEERGRGNFPDRFSARQFPNYSSELNVNALLLGDSALYLCASSTPGEKLFFGSGTQLSVL.

This chain uses TRBV12-3 or TRBV12-4 with TRBJ2-5, with a weak D call TRBD1 (5 bases). The V gene lost 3 bases and the J gene lost 1 base, with 9 bases spanning the gap. The CDR3 is 14 residues long. The CDR3 nucleotides are TGTGCCAGCAGTTTTTTGGGGCCCCAAGAGACCCAGTACTTC. It translates to CASSFLGPQETQYF.

The rearrangement uses TRBV10-3 and TRBJ2-2; D is perhaps TRBD1 (6 bases). The V and J ends lost 10 bases and 3 bases respectively, with 9 bases between them. The length of the CDR3 is 12 residues. Germline CDR1 ENHRY, CDR2 SYGVKD. This CDR3 is CATEGDTGELFF. The CDR3 DNA is TGTGCCACCGAGGGGGACACCGGGGAGCTGTTTTTT.

The CDR3 nucleotides are TGTGCCAGCAGCCGAAACGTGAACACTGAAGCTTTCTTT. It specifies CASSRNVNTEAFF. The chain couples TRBV4-2 to TRBJ1-1; D remains unclear. Trimming pared 4 bases from V and 0 bases from J, leaving 6 bases between. CDR1 LGHNA and CDR2 YNFKEQ come from the germline V gene. The CDR3 contains 13 residues.

This clonotype has more than one count but fewer than ten. The chain employs TRBV2 and TRBJ1-4; D might be TRBD1 (5 bases). The germline V and J ends were trimmed by 4 bases and 4 bases, with 13 bases remaining between them. This CDR3 has 15 amino acids. Germline V CDR1 and CDR2: SNHLY, FYNNEI. The CDR3 DNA reads TGTGCCAGCAGTGCGGCAGGGCGCGGTAATGAAAAACTGTTTTTT. The encoded protein is CASSAAGRGNEKLFF.

This clonotype was detected only a few times. This sequence joins TRBV20-1 and TRBJ2-5; 7 nucleotides line up with TRBD2. Germline CDR1 is DFQATT and CDR2 is SNEGSKA (reference sequence). The CDR3 sequence is 11 residues long. V was pared by 3 bases and J by 7 bases, with 2 bases of the junction left unmatched. The CDR3 loop reads CSASGGGTQYF. CDR3 bases: TGCAGTGCTAGCGGCGGGGGGACCCAGTACTTC.

There are a few counts of this clonotype. The J gene is TRBJ2-1, the V gene TRBV4-1, with TRBD2 identical over 9 bases. Germline loops: CDR1 MGHRA, CDR2 YSYEKL. Germline trimming cut 3 bases from V and 10 bases from J; bases unmatched to any gene: 1. This CDR3 has 12 residues. Written as DNA, the CDR3 is TGCGCCAGCAGCCACACTAGCGGGGAGCAGTTCTTC. It specifies CASSHTSGEQFF.

The CDR3 nucleotides are TGCGCCAGCAGCCAAGATGTCAGTTGGGGAAATCCCCTCCACTTT. This sequence encodes CASSQDVSWGNPLHF. This chain uses TRBV4-1 with TRBJ1-6, with unresolved D. There are 15 residues in the CDR3. Germline V gene lookup returns CDR1 MGHRA and CDR2 YSYEKL. V was trimmed by 0 bases and J by 13 bases, leaving 16 bases between them.

V is TRBV27 and J is TRBJ1-5; D might be TRBD1 (5 bases). The CDR3 covers 15 residues. V was shortened by 5 bases and J by 2 bases, with 13 bases between the two germline ends. Germline CDR1 MNHEY, CDR2 SMNVEV (reference sequence). CDR3 protein: CASSPSGIGNQPQHF. In DNA, the CDR3 is TGTGCCAGCAGTCCCTCAGGGATTGGCAATCAGCCCCAGCATTTT.

V is TRBV5-1 and J is TRBJ2-7, with D possibly being TRBD1 (5 bases). Germline V gene sequence: CDR1 SGHRS, CDR2 YFSETQ. The CDR3 is made up of 14 amino acids. V was clipped by 4 bases and J by 2 bases, with 13 bases between them. The CDR3 bases are TGCGCCAGCAGCCCCTCCAGGGTTCCCTACGAGCAGTACTTC. Translation gives CASSPSRVPYEQYF.

This clonotype was detected a few times. This sequence joins TRBV6-6 and TRBJ2-7; a weak D match, TRBD1 (6 bases). This CDR3 spans 12 amino acids. The germline CDR1 and CDR2 sequences are MNHNY and SVGAGI (reference sequence). Between the trimmed V and J ends, which lost 7 bases and 5 bases, there was a span of 12 bases. The CDR3 sequence: CASKSGQNEQYV. The CDR3 DNA reads as TGTGCCAGCAAGAGCGGACAGAACGAGCAGTACGTC.

The J gene is TRBJ2-3, the V gene TRBV6-5; TRBD2 matches 7 bases. V shed 5 bases, J shed 1 base, and the junction held 15 bases outside the gene matches. The CDR3 has 18 amino acids. Germline values: CDR1 MNHEY, CDR2 SVGAGI. CDR3 region: CASSPYLGAGRGTDTQYF. In DNA, the CDR3 is TGTGCCAGCAGTCCCTACTTGGGAGCGGGACGTGGCACAGATACGCAGTATTTT.

The CDR3 spells CASSSYRDEETQYF. The CDR3 DNA reads TGTGCCAGCAGTTCATACCGGGACGAAGAGACCCAGTACTTC. The J gene is TRBJ2-5, the V gene TRBV6-2 or TRBV6-3; tentatively, D is TRBD1 or TRBD2 (5 bases each). The CDR3 runs to 14 residues. The ends were cut back, 4 bases at V and 3 bases at J, with 12 bases in the middle. Germline-derived CDR1 and CDR2 are MNHEY and SVGEGT.

The rearrangement links TRBV18 to TRBJ2-7, with 7 bases that match TRBD1. The ends lost 5 bases at V and 6 bases at J; junction bases unmatched: 7. Germline-derived CDR1 and CDR2 are KGHSH and LQKENI. The CDR3 is 13 amino acids. CDR3 protein: CASSSGQDGEQYV. The CDR3 region has the DNA TGTGCCAGCTCATCCGGACAGGATGGCGAGCAGTACGTC.

The chain carries TRBV5-5 and TRBJ1-2; D is ambiguous. CDR3 length: 12 residues. With 0 bases removed from V and 10 bases from J, the gap between germline ends came to 10 bases. The germline gives CDR1 SGHKS, CDR2 YYEKEE (reference sequence). The CDR3 region is CASSLESPHYTF. The CDR3, as DNA: TGTGCCAGCAGCTTGGAGTCCCCCCACTACACCTTC.

The J gene is TRBJ2-7, the V gene TRBV12-5; the match to TRBD2 covers 12 bases. Germline V gene lookup returns CDR1 LGHNT and CDR2 FRNRAP. The V and J ends lost 2 bases and 5 bases, in that order; junction bases with no gene match: 7. The CDR3 sequence is 16 residues long. The CDR3 spells CASGLPSSGGAHEQYF. The CDR3 DNA is TGTGCTAGTGGTTTGCCATCTAGCGGGGGGGCCCACGAGCAGTACTTC.

J is TRBJ1-1 and V is TRBV24-1, with D unclear. Germline V gene data show CDR1 as KGHDR and CDR2 as SFDVKD. The CDR3 covers 13 residues. V lost 2 bases and J 1 base, leaving 4 bases between the germline ends. CDR3 in amino acids: CATSDSPNTEAFF. The CDR3 DNA sequence: TGTGCCACCAGTGATTCGCCGAACACTGAAGCTTTCTTT.